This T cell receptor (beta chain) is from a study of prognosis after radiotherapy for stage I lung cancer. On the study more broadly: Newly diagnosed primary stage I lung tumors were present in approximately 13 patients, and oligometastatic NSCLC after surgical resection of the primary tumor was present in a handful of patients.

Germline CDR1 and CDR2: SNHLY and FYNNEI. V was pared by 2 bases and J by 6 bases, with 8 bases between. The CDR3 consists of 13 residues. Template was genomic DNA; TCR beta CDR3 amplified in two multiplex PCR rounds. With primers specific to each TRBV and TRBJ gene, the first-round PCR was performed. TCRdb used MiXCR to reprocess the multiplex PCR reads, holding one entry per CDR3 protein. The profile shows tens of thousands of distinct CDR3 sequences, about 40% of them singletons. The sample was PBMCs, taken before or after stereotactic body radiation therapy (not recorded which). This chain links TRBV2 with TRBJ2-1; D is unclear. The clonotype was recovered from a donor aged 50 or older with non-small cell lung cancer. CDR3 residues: CASSESSLNEQFF. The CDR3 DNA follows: TGTGCCAGCAGTGAATCTTCCCTCAATGAGCAGTTCTTC.